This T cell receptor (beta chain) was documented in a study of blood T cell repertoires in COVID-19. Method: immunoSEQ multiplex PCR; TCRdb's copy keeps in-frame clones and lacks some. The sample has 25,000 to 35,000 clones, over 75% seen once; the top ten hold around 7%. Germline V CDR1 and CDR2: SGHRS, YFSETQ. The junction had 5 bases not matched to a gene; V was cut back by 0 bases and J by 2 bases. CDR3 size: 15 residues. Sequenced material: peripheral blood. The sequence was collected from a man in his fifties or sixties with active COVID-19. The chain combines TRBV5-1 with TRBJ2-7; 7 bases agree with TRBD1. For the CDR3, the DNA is TGCGCCAGCAGCTTGGGACAGGGAGCCCCCTACGAGCAGTACTTC. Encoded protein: CASSLGQGAPYEQYF.